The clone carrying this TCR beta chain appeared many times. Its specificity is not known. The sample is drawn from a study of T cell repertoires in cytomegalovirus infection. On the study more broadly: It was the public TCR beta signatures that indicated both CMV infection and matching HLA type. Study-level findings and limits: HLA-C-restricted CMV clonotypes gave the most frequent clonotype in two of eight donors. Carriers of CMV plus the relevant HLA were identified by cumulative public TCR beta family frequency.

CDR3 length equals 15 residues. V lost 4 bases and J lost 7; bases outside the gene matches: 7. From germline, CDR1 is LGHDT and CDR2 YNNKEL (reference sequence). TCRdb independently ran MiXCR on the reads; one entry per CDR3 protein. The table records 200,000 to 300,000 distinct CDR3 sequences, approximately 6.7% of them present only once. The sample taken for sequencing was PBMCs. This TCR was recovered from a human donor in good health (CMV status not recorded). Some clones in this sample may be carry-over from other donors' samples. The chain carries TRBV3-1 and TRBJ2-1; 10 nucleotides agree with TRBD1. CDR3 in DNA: TGTGCCAGCAGCCTTAGGGACAGGGGAAATAATGAGCAGTTCTTC. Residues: CASSLRDRGNNEQFF.